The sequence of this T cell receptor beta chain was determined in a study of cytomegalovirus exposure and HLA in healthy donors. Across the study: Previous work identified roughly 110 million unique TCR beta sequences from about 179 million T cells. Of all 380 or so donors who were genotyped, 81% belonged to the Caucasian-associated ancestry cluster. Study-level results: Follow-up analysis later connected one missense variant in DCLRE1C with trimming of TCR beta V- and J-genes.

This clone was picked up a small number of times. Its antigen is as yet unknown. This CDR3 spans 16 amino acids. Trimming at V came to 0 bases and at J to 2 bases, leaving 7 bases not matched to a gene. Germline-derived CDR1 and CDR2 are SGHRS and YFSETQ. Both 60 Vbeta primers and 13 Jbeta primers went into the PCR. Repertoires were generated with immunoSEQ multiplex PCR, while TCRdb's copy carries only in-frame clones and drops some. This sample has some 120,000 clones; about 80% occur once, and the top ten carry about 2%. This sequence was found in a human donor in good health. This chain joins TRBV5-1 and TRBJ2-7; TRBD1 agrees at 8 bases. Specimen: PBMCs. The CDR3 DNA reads TGCGCCAGCAGCTTGGCGGGGACAGGTCCGACCTACGAGCAGTACTTC. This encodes CASSLAGTGPTYEQYF. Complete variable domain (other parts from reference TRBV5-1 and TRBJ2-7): KAGVTQTPRYLIKTRGQQVTLSCSPISGHRSVSWYQQTPGQGLQFLFEYFSETQRNKGNFPGRFSGRQFSNSRSEMNVSTLELGDSALYLCASSLAGTGPTYEQYFGPGTRLTVT.